This T cell receptor beta chain was identified during a study of blood T cell repertoires in COVID-19. Study-wide context: COVID-19 samples collected from the United States, Italy and Spain covered acute and convalescent phases. T cells, B-cell-depleted T cells, or PBMCs supplied cDNA or gDNA.

Patients in Seattle were enrolled during active infection, then followed longitudinally. Sequencing used immunoSEQ multiplex PCR; TCRdb keeps in-frame clones, though not all of them. The table has 150,000 to 200,000 clones, about 92% seen once. V lost 6 bases and J 0 bases, leaving 14 bases between the germline ends. The CDR3 extends over 15 amino acids. The germline V gene has CDR1 LNHDA and CDR2 SQIVND (reference sequence). The chain is built from TRBV19 and TRBJ1-1; possibly TRBD1 for D (6 bases). The sequence was obtained from a man aged 25 to 40 with COVID-19, enrolled during active disease. Sequenced material: peripheral blood. CDR3 protein: CASRPGHSMNTEAFF. As DNA, the CDR3 is TGTGCCAGTAGGCCGGGACACAGCATGAACACTGAAGCTTTCTTT.